A selection of T cell receptor beta chains follows, all from one sample in a study of response to subunit inactivated influenza vaccine. MiXCR, run by TCRdb on the RT-PCR reads, gives a single entry per CDR3 protein. The sample contains hundreds of thousands of distinct CDR3 sequences, around 25% of which appear only once. The sample consisted of CD4+ T cells sorted from PBMCs, taken 5 to 6 days after vaccination. The receptors derive from a man in his fifties or sixties who received an inactivated influenza vaccine. Both conserved end residues are trimmed from each CDR3. A D gene is named only where the DNA matches it firmly. Rows give clone size only sometimes, using once, few, many, or a class for an expanded clone.

CDR3aa	abundance	j_gene	d_gene	v_gene
ASSQDRASYEQY	few	TRBJ2-7	TRBD1	TRBV5-1
ASRVGSDEKLF	-	TRBJ1-4	-	TRBV6-1
SARDERREGKNEQF	-	TRBJ2-1	TRBD2	TRBV20-1
ALGQDTGELF	-	TRBJ2-2	TRBD1	TRBV12-3/TRBV12-4
SASLAGVRYEQY	-	TRBJ2-7	TRBD2	TRBV20-1
ASSLVFDRVGTEAF	-	TRBJ1-1	TRBD1	TRBV5-6
SVGDGTDTQY	-	TRBJ2-3	-	TRBV29-1
ASSYSLYQGWRQGVPSGANVLT	few	TRBJ2-6	TRBD1	TRBV6-2/TRBV6-3
ASSKRAGISNQPQH	-	TRBJ1-5	-	TRBV12-3/TRBV12-4
ATSRDKGLNQPQH	few	TRBJ1-5	-	TRBV15
ASSPDSGNTDTQY	-	TRBJ2-3	-	TRBV7-2
SVDLGADTQY	-	TRBJ2-3	-	TRBV29-1
SAKHLSPLNTEAF	-	TRBJ1-1	-	TRBV20-1
SAWRGVTGELF	-	TRBJ2-2	TRBD2	TRBV20-1
ASSPTGLLGAYEQY	few	TRBJ2-7	-	TRBV5-1
ASSQARDSSYEQY	-	TRBJ2-7	TRBD1	TRBV14
ASSLGRTGYHEQY	few	TRBJ2-7	TRBD1	TRBV5-6
ASSLLAGGGTGELF	few	TRBJ2-2	TRBD2	TRBV7-2
ASSLVGRKGLF	-	TRBJ1-4	-	TRBV7-9
ASSGVGGRTYNEQF	many	TRBJ2-1	TRBD2	TRBV5-1
SARLGLRETQY	few	TRBJ2-5	-	TRBV20-1
SASLPNRADTQY	-	TRBJ2-3	-	TRBV20-1
ASSSRTEQNSPLH	few	TRBJ1-6	-	TRBV7-7
ASRPPGGQGFFGANVLT	-	TRBJ2-6	TRBD1	TRBV5-1
ASSPSGFYEQY	-	TRBJ2-7	-	TRBV18
SARAVTASTDTQY	-	TRBJ2-3	-	TRBV20-1
ASSPFGPKETQY	-	TRBJ2-5	-	TRBV7-2
ASSRSDNYEQY	many	TRBJ2-7	-	TRBV5-1
SAEKYSKAVSYEQY	many	TRBJ2-7	-	TRBV20-1
ASSGPGRETQY	-	TRBJ2-5	-	TRBV6-1
ASSLVGDRGSYEQY	-	TRBJ2-7	-	TRBV12-3/TRBV12-4
ASSQDQGSSYNEQF	many	TRBJ2-1	-	TRBV4-2
SARGSGVVGYT	-	TRBJ1-2	-	TRBV20-1